Below are 19 T cell receptor beta chains sequenced from a single sample in a study of identical twins. A single record per CDR3 protein comes from TCRdb applying MiXCR to the 5' RACE reads. The sample yields around 490,000 distinct CDR3 sequences, more than 13% seen once. The same sample was also used in a study of yellow fever vaccine responses in identical twins.

Specimen: CD4+ T cells sorted from blood. Source of these receptors: a woman between 18 and 29 years old in good health.

This clonotype was counted many times. The chain has TRBV5-1 and TRBJ2-2; 8 nucleotides match TRBD1. The V gene end was trimmed by 0 bases and the J gene end by 5 bases; junction bases not matched to a gene: 3. Per germline, CDR1 SGHRS and CDR2 YFSETQ. This CDR3 spans 15 amino acids. CDR3 nucleotide sequence: TGCGCCAGCAGCTTGGACAGGGGGTCAACCGGGGAGCTGTTTTTT. It specifies CASSLDRGSTGELFF.

This rearrangement joins TRBV29-1 to TRBJ2-1; either TRBD1 or TRBD2 may supply D (6 bases each). The V and J ends lost 6 bases and 5 bases respectively, with 14 bases between them. This CDR3 contains 13 residues. Germline CDR1 reads SQVTM; CDR2 reads ANQGSEA. CDR3 DNA: TGCAGCGTCCAGGGGACTGGGGACAATGAGCAGTTCTTC. This codes for CSVQGTGDNEQFF.

This clonotype occurred many times. The J gene is TRBJ2-7, the V gene TRBV5-1, with 8 bases lining up with TRBD2. After removal of 3 bases from V and 6 bases from J, the junction contained 11 bases not matched to a gene. The CDR3 length is 15 residues. Per germline, CDR1 SGHRS and CDR2 YFSETQ. CDR3 in DNA: TGCGCCAGCAGCTCTCCGGGAGGGTCCGCGCGCGAGCAGTACTTC. Protein: CASSSPGGSAREQYF.

This clonotype showed up many times. The rearrangement uses TRBV25-1 and TRBJ2-7, with no clear D. The CDR3 is 14 residues long. CDR1 and CDR2 from the germline V gene are MGHDK and SYGVNS. Trimming shortened V by 0 bases and J by 2 bases, and 8 bases separated the two germline ends. The CDR3 DNA is TGTGCCAGCAGTGAATATGGCGGAACCTACGAGCAGTACTTC. It encodes CASSEYGGTYEQYF.

The chain's CDR3 is CASGGQGATGELFF. As DNA, the CDR3 is TGTGCCAGCGGGGGACAGGGGGCCACCGGGGAGCTGTTTTTT. The chain uses TRBV6-4 and TRBJ2-2; 12 bases fit TRBD1. Trimming cost V 8 bases and J 4 bases; bases outside gene matches: 2. The CDR3 runs to 14 residues. Germline values: CDR1 MRHNA, CDR2 SNTAGT.

The sample holds a few counts of this clonotype. At one boundary the junction diverges from the germline segment, which might be a read error. The chain couples TRBV12-3 or TRBV12-4 to TRBJ2-3; the D gene is possibly TRBD2 (6 bases). The CDR3 contains 13 residues. CDR3 nucleotides: TGTGCCAGCAGTAGCACCCCGGGACTCCTCGGCCCTTTT. Translation gives CASSSTPGLLGPF.

The rearrangement joins TRBV5-1 to TRBJ2-7, with D uncertain. Germline V CDR1 and CDR2: SGHRS, YFSETQ. This CDR3 region has 14 residues. V lost 0 bases to trimming and J lost 2 bases, with 9 bases between them. The CDR3 DNA reads as TGCGCCAGCAGCTTGGCTCAGGCGACCTACGAGCAGTACTTC. It yields the protein CASSLAQATYEQYF.

This chain links TRBV23-1 with TRBJ2-1; D unclear. TRBV23-1 is labeled an ORF, and its function is uncertain. V shed 4 bases and J shed 6 bases, with 13 bases lying between them. The CDR3 has 14 residues. CDR3 DNA: TGCGCCAGCAGTCGCACCCGGCGGTGCAATGAGCAGTTCTTC. Translation: CASSRTRRCNEQFF.

In this sample, this clonotype turned up a few times. The chain carries TRBV5-1 and TRBJ2-5, with D unclear. The CDR3 consists of 13 residues. The germline gives CDR1 SGHRS, CDR2 YFSETQ. The V and J ends lost 3 bases and 7 bases respectively, with 13 bases between them. CDR3 protein: CASSSVVMGTQYF. DNA for the CDR3: TGCGCCAGCAGCTCGGTCGTGATGGGGACCCAGTACTTC.

This chain links TRBV10-3 with TRBJ2-3; TRBD2 agrees at 8 bases. This CDR3 spans 16 amino acids. V lost 3 bases and J lost 1; bases outside the gene matches: 6. Per the germline V gene, CDR1 is ENHRY and CDR2 is SYGVKD. The CDR3 DNA follows: TGTGCCATCAGTGAAATGCGGGAGGCGGGCACAGATACGCAGTATTTT. Encoded protein: CAISEMREAGTDTQYF.

This clonotype was seen a handful of times. The chain joins TRBV10-3 to TRBJ1-1; D not resolved. The CDR3 loop spans 14 amino acids. Trimming pared 2 bases from V and 4 bases from J, leaving 11 bases between. Germline CDR1 reads ENHRY; CDR2 reads SYGVKD. The chain's CDR3 is CAISEPPSVTEAFF. CDR3 DNA: TGTGCCATCAGTGAGCCCCCTAGTGTCACTGAAGCTTTCTTT.

V and J are TRBV5-1 and TRBJ2-7; 7 bases line up with TRBD2. CDR1 SGHRS and CDR2 YFSETQ come from the germline V gene. The CDR3 length is 16 residues. J lost 0 bases, V lost 4 bases, and 10 bases had no gene match. CDR3 coding DNA: TGCGCCAGCAGCCCCGGTTTAGCGGGCTACTCCTACGAGCAGTACTTC. Amino acid sequence: CASSPGLAGYSYEQYF.

V usage is TRBV6-1 and J usage is TRBJ2-2, with D unresolved. From germline, CDR1 is MNHNS and CDR2 SASEGT. The length of the CDR3 is 14 residues. V lost 5 bases, J lost 4 bases, and 11 bases lay in between. This CDR3 is CASSIDTSTGELFF. CDR3 bases: TGTGCCAGCAGTATAGACACAAGCACCGGGGAGCTGTTTTTT.

V gene TRBV7-2 combines with J gene TRBJ2-7, with D hard to call. V was shortened by 6 bases and J by 6 bases, with 18 bases between the two germline ends. The CDR3 length is 14 residues. Germline values: CDR1 SGHTA, CDR2 FQGNSA. For the CDR3, the DNA is TGTGCCAGCAGGGGATCGGGCGCCCCCCCCGAGCAGTACTTC. Protein sequence: CASRGSGAPPEQYF.

This clonotype was found many times. The gene calls are TRBV4-1 and TRBJ2-1, with D perhaps matching TRBD2 (6 bases). V lost 4 bases and J 4 bases, leaving 17 bases between the germline ends. Germline CDR1 reads MGHRA; CDR2 reads YSYEKL. The CDR3 is made up of 16 amino acids. The DNA for the CDR3 is TGCGCCAGCAGCCTTACCGGGACTCTCTCTTACAATGAGCAGTTCTTC. Its protein is CASSLTGTLSYNEQFF.

This chain uses TRBV5-1 with TRBJ2-7; 10 bases match TRBD2. Looked up from germline, CDR1 is SGHRS and CDR2 is YFSETQ. Unmatched junction bases numbered 2, after V lost 0 bases and J lost 2 bases. The CDR3 is made up of 15 amino acids. The CDR3 here is CASSLVAGGTYEQYF. CDR3 bases: TGCGCCAGCAGCTTGGTAGCGGGGGGAACCTACGAGCAGTACTTC.

CDR3 sequence reads: CASSYSRARTYEQYF. CDR3 sequence (DNA): TGTGCCAGCAGTTACAGCAGGGCAAGGACCTACGAGCAGTACTTC. This chain joins TRBV6-5 and TRBJ2-7; possible D gene TRBD1, 5 bases. Trimming pared 2 bases from V and 2 bases from J, leaving 13 bases between. This CDR3 contains 15 residues. Per the germline V gene, CDR1 is MNHEY and CDR2 is SVGAGI.

The V and J genes are TRBV6-1 and TRBJ2-7; 10 positions match TRBD2. The germline V gene has CDR1 MNHNS and CDR2 SASEGT. V shed 4 bases and J 3 bases; nucleotides not matched to a gene: 0. There are 13 residues in the CDR3. CDR3 nucleotide sequence: TGTGCCAGCAGTGTAGCGGGAGGCTACGAGCAGTACTTC. Translated, it gives CASSVAGGYEQYF.

This clonotype was recorded only once. The J gene is TRBJ2-3, the V gene TRBV2; D gene unclear. CDR1 and CDR2 (germline): SNHLY, FYNNEI. Trimming took 7 bases from V and 5 from J, leaving 13 bases between them. CDR3 length: 13 residues. The CDR3 loop reads CASNPRWIDTQYF. DNA of the CDR3: TGTGCCAGCAACCCTAGGTGGATAGATACGCAGTATTTT.